Below, 6 T cell receptor beta chains from the same sample are listed, as sequenced in a study of cytomegalovirus exposure and HLA in healthy donors. The protocol was immunoSEQ multiplex PCR, while the TCRdb copy is restricted to in-frame clones and leaves out a portion. The sample holds 200,000 to 250,000 clones, about 86% seen once. Sequencing was done on a sample of PBMCs. The receptors stem from a man in his late teens or twenties in good health and CMV-seronegative.

The chain joins TRBV4-3 to TRBJ1-1; D gene uncertain. Trimming removed 0 bases at V and 8 bases at J, with 16 bases between. Germline-derived CDR1 and CDR2 are LGHNA and YSLEER. The CDR3 covers 15 residues. CDR3 nucleotide sequence: TGCGCCAGCAGCCAAGATCTAATGTATTCTTCCGAAGCTTTCTTT. Its protein product is CASSQDLMYSSEAFF.

The chain carries TRBV6-5 and TRBJ1-2; 8 positions agree with TRBD1. In germline, CDR1 is MNHEY, CDR2 SVGAGI. This CDR3 is 16 amino acids long. J lost 4 bases, V lost 3 bases, and 10 bases had no gene match. CDR3 region: CASSYSPGGGGYGYTF. CDR3 sequence (DNA): TGTGCCAGCAGTTATTCCCCAGGGGGCGGCGGCTATGGCTACACCTTC.

This sequence joins TRBV5-1 and TRBJ1-2; D may be TRBD1 (5 bases). The CDR3 has 15 residues. The germline gives CDR1 SGHRS, CDR2 YFSETQ. Trimming took 6 bases from V and 4 from J, leaving 19 bases between them. CDR3 sequence reads: CASKWSAGDGYGYTF. Here the CDR3 DNA reads TGCGCCAGCAAATGGTCTGCGGGGGATGGCTATGGCTACACCTTC.

This clone showed up just a few times. CDR3 amino acids: CASSQGPILGSTGELFF. In nucleotides, the CDR3 is TGCGCCAGCAGCCAAGGACCAATACTAGGGTCCACCGGGGAGCTGTTTTTT. This rearrangement joins TRBV4-1 to TRBJ2-2; D may be TRBD2 (5 bases). V was cut by 1 base and J by 4 bases, with 16 bases left in between. CDR3 size: 17 residues. Germline V gene data show CDR1 as MGHRA and CDR2 as YSYEKL.

The chain is built from TRBV28 and TRBJ1-2; D may be TRBD1 (6 bases). Germline loops: CDR1 MDHEN, CDR2 SYDVKM. The CDR3 sequence is 12 residues long. V was trimmed by 4 bases and J by 7 bases, leaving 10 bases between them. The CDR3 is CASSSNRVGYTF. CDR3 sequence (DNA): TGTGCCAGCAGTTCTAACAGGGTTGGCTACACCTTC.

This clone was detected only once. The chain has TRBV4-3 and TRBJ1-4; D gene unclear. With 0 bases removed from V and 8 bases from J, the gap between germline ends came to 13 bases. CDR1 is LGHNA and CDR2 is YSLEER in the germline V gene. The CDR3 totals 15 residues. Written as DNA, the CDR3 is TGCGCCAGCAGCCAAGATGAGCGGGGAAAAGAAAAACTGTTTTTT. Amino acids: CASSQDERGKEKLFF.